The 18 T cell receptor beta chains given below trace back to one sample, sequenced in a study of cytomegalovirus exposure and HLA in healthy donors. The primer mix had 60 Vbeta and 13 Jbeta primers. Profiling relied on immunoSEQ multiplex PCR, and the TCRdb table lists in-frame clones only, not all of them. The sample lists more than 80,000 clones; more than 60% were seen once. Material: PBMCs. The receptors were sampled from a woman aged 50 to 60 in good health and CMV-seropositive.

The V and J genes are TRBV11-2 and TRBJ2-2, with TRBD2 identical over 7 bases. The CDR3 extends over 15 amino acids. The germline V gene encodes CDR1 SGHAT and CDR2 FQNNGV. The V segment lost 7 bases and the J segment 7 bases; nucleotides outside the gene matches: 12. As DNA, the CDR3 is TGTGCCAGCATCTCTTCAGTGGGGGGGAGCGGGGAGCTGTTTTTT. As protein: CASISSVGGSGELFF.

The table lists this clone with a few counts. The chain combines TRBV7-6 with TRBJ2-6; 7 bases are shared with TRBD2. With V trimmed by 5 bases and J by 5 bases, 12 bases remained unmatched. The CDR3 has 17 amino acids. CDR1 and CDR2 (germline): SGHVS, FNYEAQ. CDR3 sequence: CASSATVGTNRANVLTF. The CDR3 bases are TGTGCCAGCAGCGCAACCGTCGGGACTAATAGGGCCAACGTCCTGACTTTC.

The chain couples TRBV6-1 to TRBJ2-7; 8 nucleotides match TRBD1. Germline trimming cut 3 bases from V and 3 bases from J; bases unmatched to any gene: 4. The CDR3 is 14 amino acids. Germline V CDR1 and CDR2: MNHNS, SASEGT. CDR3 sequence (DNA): TGTGCCAGCAGTGAGGGGGACAGGAACTACGAGCAGTACTTC. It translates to CASSEGDRNYEQYF.

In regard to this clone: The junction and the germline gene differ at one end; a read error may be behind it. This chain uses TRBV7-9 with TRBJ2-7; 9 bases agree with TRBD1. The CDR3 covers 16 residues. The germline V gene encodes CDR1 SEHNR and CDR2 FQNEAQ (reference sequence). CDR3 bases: TGTTCCAGCAGCGTTTTGTCCGGGACAGGGAGGTTCGAGCAGTACTTC. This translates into CSSSVLSGTGRFEQYF.

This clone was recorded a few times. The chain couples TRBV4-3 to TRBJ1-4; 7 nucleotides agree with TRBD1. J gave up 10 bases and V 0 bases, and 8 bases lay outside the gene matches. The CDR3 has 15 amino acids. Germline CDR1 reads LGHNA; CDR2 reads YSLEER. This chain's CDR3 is CASSQDRDSRGKLFF. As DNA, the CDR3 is TGCGCCAGCAGCCAAGACCGGGACAGTAGGGGAAAACTGTTTTTT.

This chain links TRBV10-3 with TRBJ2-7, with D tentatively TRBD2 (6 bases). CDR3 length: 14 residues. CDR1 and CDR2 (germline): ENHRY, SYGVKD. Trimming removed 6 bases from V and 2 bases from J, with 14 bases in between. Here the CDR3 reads CAISGSGLPYEQYF. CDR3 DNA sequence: TGTGCCATCAGCGGCTCGGGACTTCCCTACGAGCAGTACTTC.

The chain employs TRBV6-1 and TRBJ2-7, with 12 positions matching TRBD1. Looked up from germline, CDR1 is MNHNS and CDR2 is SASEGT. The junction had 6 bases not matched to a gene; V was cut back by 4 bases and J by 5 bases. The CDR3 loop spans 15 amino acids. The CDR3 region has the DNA TGTGCCAGCAGTGCCCCGGGACAGGGGGCAAACGAGCAGTACTTC. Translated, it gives CASSAPGQGANEQYF.

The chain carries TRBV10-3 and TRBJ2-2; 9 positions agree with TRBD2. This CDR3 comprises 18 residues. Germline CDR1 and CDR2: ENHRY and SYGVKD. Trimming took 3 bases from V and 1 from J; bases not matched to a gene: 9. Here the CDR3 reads CAISDSPSSGVNTGELFF. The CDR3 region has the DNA TGTGCCATCAGTGACTCTCCATCTAGCGGGGTGAACACCGGGGAGCTGTTTTTT.

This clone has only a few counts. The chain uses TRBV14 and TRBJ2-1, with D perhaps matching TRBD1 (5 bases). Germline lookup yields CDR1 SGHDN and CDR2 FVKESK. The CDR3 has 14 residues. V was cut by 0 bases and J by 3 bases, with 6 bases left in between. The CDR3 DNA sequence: TGTGCCAGCAGCCAAGACAGGGTCTACAATGAGCAGTTCTTC. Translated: CASSQDRVYNEQFF.

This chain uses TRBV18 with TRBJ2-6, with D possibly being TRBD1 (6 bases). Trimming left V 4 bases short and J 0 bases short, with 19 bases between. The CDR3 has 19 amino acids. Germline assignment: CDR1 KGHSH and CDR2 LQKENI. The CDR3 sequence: CASSLEPGQLVSGANVLTF. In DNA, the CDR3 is TGTGCCAGCTCACTGGAGCCGGGACAACTCGTCTCTGGGGCCAACGTCCTGACTTTC. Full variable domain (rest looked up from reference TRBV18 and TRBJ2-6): NAGVMQNPRHLVRRRGQEARLRCSPMKGHSHVYWYRQLPEEGLKFMVYLQKENIIDESGMPKERFSAEFPKEGPSILRIQQVVRGDSAAYFCASSLEPGQLVSGANVLTFGAGSRLTVL.

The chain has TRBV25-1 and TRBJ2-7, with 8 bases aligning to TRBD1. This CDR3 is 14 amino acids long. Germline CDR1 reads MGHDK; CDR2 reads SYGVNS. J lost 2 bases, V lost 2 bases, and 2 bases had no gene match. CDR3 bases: TGTGCCAGCAGTGAAGACAGGGGTACCTACGAGCAGTACTTC. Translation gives CASSEDRGTYEQYF.

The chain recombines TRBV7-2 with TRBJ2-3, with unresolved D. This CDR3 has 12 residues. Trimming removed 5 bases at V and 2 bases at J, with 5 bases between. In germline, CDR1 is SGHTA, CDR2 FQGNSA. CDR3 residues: CASSQYTDTQYF. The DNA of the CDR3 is TGTGCCAGCAGCCAGTACACAGATACGCAGTATTTT. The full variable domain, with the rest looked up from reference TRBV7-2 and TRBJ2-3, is GAGVSQSPSNKVTEKGKDVELRCDPISGHTALYWYRQSLGQGLEFLIYFQGNSAPDKSGLPSDRFSAERTGGSVSTLTIQRTQQEDSAVYLCASSQYTDTQYFGPGTRLTVL.

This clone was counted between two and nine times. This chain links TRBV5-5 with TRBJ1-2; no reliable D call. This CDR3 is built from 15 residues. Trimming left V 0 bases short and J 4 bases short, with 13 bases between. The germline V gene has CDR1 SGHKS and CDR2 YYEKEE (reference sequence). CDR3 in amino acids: CASSLALRGSYGYTF. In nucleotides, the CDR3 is TGTGCCAGCAGCTTGGCTCTACGGGGAAGCTATGGCTACACCTTC.

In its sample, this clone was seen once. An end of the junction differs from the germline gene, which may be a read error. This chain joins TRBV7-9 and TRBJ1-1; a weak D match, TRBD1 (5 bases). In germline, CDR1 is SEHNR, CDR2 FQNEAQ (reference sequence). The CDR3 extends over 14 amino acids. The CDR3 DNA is TGTTCCAGCAGCCTCAGGGAATTGAACACTGAAGCTTTCTTT. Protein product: CSSSLRELNTEAFF.

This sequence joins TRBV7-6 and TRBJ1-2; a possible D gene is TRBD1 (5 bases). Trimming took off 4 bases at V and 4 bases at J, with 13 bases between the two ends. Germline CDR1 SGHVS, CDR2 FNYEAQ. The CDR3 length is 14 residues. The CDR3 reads CASSSLTGPYGYTF. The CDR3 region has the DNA TGTGCCAGCAGCTCTTTAACAGGACCCTATGGCTACACCTTC.

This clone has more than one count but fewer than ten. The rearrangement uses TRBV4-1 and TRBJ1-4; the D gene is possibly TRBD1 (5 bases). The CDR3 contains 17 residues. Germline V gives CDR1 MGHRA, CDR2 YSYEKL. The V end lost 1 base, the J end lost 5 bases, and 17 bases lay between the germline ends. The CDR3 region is CASSQGGGAGVNEKLFF. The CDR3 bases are TGCGCCAGCAGCCAAGGGGGGGGTGCAGGAGTAAATGAAAAACTGTTTTTT.

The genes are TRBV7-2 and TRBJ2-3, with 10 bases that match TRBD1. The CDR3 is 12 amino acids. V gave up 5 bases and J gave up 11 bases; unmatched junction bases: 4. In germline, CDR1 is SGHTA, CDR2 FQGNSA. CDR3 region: CASSARDRGQYF. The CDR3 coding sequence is TGTGCCAGCAGCGCCCGGGACAGGGGGCAGTATTTT.

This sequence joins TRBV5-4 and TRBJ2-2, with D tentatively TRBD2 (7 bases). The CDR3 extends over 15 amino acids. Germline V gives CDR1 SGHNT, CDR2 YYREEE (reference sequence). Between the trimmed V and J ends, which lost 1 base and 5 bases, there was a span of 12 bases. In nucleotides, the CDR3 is TGTGCCAGCAGCTTGCGGAGGGGGGGTACCGGGGAGCTGTTTTTT. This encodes CASSLRRGGTGELFF.